This TCR beta chain was sequenced during a study of CD8 T cells in ankylosing spondylitis. In this sample, this clonotype turned up many times. Its antigen is not known. Each CDR3 protein is one row after TCRdb ran MiXCR on the 5' RACE reads. Of a few hundred thousand distinct CDR3 sequences listed, under 8.5% are singletons. Study outcomes and limitations: For ankylosing spondylitis blood, a TCR beta motif of 7 or 8 highly homologous variants appeared characteristic. Researchers reportedly found disease-linked clones significantly enriched in matched ankylosing spondylitis synovial fluid.

This CDR3 has 15 amino acids. The germline CDR1 and CDR2 sequences are MNHEY and SMNVEV (reference sequence). V was clipped by 6 bases and J by 3 bases, with 18 bases between them. This clonotype was obtained from a male donor with ankylosing spondylitis. Specimen: blood, either unsorted or a sorted T cell fraction (not recorded which). The genes are TRBV27 and TRBJ2-7, with a possible D match to TRBD1 (6 bases). The CDR3 protein is CASSFPRQALYEQYF. DNA of the CDR3: TGTGCCAGCAGCTTCCCAAGACAGGCACTCTACGAGCAGTACTTC.